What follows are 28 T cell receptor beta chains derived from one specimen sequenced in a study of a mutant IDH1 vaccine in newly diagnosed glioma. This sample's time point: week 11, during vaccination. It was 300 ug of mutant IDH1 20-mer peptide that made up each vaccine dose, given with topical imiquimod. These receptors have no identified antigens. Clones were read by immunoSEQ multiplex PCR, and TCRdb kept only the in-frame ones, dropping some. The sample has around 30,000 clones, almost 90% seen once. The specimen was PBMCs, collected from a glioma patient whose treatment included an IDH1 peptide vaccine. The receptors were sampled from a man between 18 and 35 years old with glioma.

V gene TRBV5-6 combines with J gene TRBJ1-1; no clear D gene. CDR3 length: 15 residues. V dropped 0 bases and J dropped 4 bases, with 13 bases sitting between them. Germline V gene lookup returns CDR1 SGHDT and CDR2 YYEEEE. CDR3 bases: TGTGCCAGCAGCTTGGTTAATAAGCTGAGCACTGAAGCTTTCTTT. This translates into CASSLVNKLSTEAFF. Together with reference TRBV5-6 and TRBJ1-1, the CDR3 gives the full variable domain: DAGVTQSPTHLIKTRGQQVTLRCSPKSGHDTVSWYQQALGQGPQFIFQYYEEEERQRGNFPDRFSGHQFPNYSSELNVNALLLGDSALYLCASSLVNKLSTEAFFGQGTRLTVV.

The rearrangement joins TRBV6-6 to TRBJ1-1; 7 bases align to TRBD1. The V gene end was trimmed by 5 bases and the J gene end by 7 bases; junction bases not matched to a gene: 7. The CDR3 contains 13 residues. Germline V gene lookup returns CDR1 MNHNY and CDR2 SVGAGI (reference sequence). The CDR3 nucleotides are TGTGCCAGCAGTCCTCCGTGGGACAGTGAAGCTTTCTTT. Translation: CASSPPWDSEAFF.

In DNA form, the CDR3 reads TGTGCCAGCAGCTCGGCGGGAGGTCGCCACGAGCAGTACTTC. As protein: CASSSAGGRHEQYF. V is TRBV7-9 and J is TRBJ2-7; 8 bases match TRBD2. The CDR3 extends over 14 amino acids. The J segment lost 5 bases and the V segment lost 4 bases, leaving 7 bases of the junction unmatched. Germline CDR1 reads SEHNR; CDR2 reads FQNEAQ (reference sequence).

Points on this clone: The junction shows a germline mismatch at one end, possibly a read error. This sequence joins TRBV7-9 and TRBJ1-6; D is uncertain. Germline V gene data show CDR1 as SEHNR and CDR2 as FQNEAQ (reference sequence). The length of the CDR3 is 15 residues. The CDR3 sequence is CASSLAAGVNSPLHF. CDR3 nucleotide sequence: TGTGCCAGCAGCCTAGCGGCAGGAGTTAATTCACCCCTCCACTTT.

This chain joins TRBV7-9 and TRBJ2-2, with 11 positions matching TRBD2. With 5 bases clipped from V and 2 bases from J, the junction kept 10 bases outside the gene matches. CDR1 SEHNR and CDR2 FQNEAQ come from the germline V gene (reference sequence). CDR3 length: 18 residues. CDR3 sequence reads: CASSTPTSGSPNTGELFF. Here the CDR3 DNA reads TGTGCCAGCAGCACCCCTACTAGCGGGAGTCCCAACACCGGGGAGCTGTTTTTT.

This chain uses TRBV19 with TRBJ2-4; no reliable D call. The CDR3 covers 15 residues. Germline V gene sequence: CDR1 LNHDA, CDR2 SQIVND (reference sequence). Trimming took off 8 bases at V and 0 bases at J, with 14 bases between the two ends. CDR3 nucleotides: TGTGCCAGTTCTGGGATTACCCTAGCCAAAAACATTCAGTACTTC. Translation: CASSGITLAKNIQYF.

The CDR3 DNA sequence: TGCGCCAGCAGCCCCCGGACTAGCGAGGCCGGGGAGCTGTTTTTT. Its translation is CASSPRTSEAGELFF. The chain carries TRBV4-3 and TRBJ2-2; 9 bases are a match to TRBD2. Unmatched junction bases numbered 6, after V lost 4 bases and J lost 6 bases. Germline CDR1 is LGHNA and CDR2 is YSLEER. The CDR3 sequence is 15 residues long.

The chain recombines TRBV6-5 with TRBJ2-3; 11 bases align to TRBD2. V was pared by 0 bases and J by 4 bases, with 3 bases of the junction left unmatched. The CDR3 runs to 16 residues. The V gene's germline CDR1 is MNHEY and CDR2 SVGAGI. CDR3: CASSYSKLAGADTQYF. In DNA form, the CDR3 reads TGTGCCAGCAGTTACTCGAAACTAGCGGGAGCAGATACGCAGTATTTT.

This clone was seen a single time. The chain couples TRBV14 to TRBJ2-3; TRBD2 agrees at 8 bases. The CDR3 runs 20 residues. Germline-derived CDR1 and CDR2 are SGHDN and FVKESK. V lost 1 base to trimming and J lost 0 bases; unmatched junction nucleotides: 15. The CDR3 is CASSQGPWREVTPSTDTQYF. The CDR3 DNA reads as TGTGCCAGCAGCCAAGGACCATGGCGGGAGGTAACCCCTAGCACAGATACGCAGTATTTT.

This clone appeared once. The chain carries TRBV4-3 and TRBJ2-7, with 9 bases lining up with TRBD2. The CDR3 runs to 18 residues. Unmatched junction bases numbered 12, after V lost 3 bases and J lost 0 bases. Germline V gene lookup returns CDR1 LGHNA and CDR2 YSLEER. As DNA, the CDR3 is TGCGCCAGCAGCCACTCCACTTTTAGCGGGAGTTTCTCCTACGAGCAGTACTTC. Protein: CASSHSTFSGSFSYEQYF.

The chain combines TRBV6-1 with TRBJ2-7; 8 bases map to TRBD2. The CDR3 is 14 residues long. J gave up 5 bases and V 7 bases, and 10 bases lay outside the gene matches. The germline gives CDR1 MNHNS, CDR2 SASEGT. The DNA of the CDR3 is TGTGCCAGCACCAGAACTAGCGGAGGTAACGAGCAGTACTTC. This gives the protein CASTRTSGGNEQYF.

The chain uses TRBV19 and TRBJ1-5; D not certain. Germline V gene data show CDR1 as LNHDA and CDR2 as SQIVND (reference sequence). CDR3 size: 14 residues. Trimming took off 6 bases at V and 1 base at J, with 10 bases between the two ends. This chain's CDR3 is CASSSSSSNQPQHF. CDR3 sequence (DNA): TGTGCCAGTAGCTCCTCGTCCAGCAATCAGCCCCAGCATTTT.

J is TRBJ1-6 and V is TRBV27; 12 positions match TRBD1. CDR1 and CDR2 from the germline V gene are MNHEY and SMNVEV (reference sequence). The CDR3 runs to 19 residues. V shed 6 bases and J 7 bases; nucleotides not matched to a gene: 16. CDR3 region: CASSRRATGTGGLNSPLHF. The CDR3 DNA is TGTGCCAGCAGCCGACGTGCAACCGGGACAGGGGGCCTAAATTCACCCCTCCACTTT.

CDR3 bases: TGTGCCAGCAGTTTTAATCAGCCCCAGCATTTT. Translated: CASSFNQPQHF. The chain combines TRBV28 with TRBJ1-5; D gene uncertain. This CDR3 spans 11 amino acids. The V end lost 3 bases, the J end lost 4 bases, and 1 base lay between the germline ends. Germline V gene lookup returns CDR1 MDHEN and CDR2 SYDVKM.

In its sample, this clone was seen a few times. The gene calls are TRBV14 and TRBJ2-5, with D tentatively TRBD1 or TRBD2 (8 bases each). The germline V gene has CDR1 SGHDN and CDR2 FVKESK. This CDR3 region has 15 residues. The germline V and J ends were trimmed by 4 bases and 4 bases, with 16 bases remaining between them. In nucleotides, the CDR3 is TGTGCCAGCAGCCGCCATAGCGGGACAGGAGAGACCCAGTACTTC. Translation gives CASSRHSGTGETQYF.

CDR3 in amino acids: CASSQFSGSTDTQYF. The CDR3 nucleotides read TGCGCCAGCAGCCAATTCAGCGGGAGCACAGATACGCAGTATTTT. The chain has TRBV4-1 and TRBJ2-3; tentatively, D is TRBD2 (6 bases). V lost 2 bases, J lost 0 bases, and 9 bases lay in between. The germline V gene has CDR1 MGHRA and CDR2 YSYEKL. The CDR3 contains 15 residues.

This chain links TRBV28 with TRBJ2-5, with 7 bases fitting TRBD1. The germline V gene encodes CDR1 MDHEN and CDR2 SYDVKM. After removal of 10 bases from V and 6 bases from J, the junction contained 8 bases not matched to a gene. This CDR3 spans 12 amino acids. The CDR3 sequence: CATKTGNQTQYF. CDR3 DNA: TGTGCCACCAAGACAGGGAATCAGACCCAGTACTTC.

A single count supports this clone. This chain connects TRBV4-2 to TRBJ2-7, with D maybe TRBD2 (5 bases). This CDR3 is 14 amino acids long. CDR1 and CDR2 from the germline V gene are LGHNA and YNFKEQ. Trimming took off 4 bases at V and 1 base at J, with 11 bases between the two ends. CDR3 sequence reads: CASSRERISYEQYF. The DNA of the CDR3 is TGTGCCAGCAGCCGAGAGCGGATATCCTACGAGCAGTACTTC.

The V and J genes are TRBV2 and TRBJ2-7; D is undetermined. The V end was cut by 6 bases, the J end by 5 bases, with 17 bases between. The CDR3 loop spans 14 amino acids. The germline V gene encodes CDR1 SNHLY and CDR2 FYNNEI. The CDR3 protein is CASRGTLGIHEQYF. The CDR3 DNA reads TGTGCCAGCAGAGGAACTTTAGGGATCCACGAGCAGTACTTC.

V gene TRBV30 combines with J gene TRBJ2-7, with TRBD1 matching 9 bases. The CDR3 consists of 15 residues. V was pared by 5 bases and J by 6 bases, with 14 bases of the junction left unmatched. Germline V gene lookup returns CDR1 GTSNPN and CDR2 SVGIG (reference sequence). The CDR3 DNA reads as TGTGCCTGGTCCCCTCCGGGACAGGGACACCTCGAGCAGTACTTC. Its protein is CAWSPPGQGHLEQYF.

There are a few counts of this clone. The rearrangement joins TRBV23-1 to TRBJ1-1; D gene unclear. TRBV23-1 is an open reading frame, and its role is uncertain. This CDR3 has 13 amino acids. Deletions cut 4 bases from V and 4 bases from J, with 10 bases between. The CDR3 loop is CASSRRWLTEAFF. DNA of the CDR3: TGCGCCAGCAGTCGGAGGTGGCTCACTGAAGCTTTCTTT.

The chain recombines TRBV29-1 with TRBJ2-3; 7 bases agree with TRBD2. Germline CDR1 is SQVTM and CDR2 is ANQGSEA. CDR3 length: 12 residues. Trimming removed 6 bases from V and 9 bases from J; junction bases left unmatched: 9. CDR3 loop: CSVPLGGDTQYF. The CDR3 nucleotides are TGCAGCGTGCCACTGGGGGGGGACACGCAGTATTTT.

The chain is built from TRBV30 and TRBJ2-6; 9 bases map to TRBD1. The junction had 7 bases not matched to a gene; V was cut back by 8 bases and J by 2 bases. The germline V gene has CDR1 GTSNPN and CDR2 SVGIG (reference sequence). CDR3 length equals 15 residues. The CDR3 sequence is CAQGQGLAGANVLTF. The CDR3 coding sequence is TGTGCCCAGGGACAGGGCTTGGCTGGGGCCAACGTCCTGACTTTC.

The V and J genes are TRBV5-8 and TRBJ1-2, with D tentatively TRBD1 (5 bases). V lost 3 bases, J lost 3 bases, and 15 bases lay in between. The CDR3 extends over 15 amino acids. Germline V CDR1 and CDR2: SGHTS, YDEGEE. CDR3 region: CASSSRGGLYYGYTF. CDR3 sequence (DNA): TGTGCCAGCAGCTCCCGTGGGGGGTTATACTATGGCTACACCTTC.

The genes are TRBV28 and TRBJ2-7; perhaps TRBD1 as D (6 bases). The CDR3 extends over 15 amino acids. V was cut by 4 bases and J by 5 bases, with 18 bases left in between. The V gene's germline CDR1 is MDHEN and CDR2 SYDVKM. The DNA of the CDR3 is TGTGCCAGCAGTTCCTTGCCAGGGGCTCAAGACGAGCAGTACTTC. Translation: CASSSLPGAQDEQYF.

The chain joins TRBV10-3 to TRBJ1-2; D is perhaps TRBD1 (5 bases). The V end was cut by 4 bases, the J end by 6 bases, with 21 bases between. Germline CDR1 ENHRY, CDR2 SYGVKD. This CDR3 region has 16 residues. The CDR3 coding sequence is TGTGCCATCAGTGTCGGAGGCGGCCGTGTGGGGCATGGCTACACCTTC. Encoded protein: CAISVGGGRVGHGYTF.

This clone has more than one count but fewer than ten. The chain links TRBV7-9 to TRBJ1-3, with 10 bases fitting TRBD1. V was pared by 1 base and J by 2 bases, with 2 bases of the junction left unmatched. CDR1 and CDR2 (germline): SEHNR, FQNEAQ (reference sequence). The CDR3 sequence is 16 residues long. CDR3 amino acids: CASSLETGGTGNTIYF. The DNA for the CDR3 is TGTGCCAGCAGCTTAGAGACAGGGGGCACTGGAAACACCATATATTTT.

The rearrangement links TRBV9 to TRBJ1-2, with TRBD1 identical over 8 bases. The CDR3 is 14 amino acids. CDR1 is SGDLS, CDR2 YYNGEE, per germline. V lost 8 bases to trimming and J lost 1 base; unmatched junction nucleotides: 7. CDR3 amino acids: CASTGQGINYGYTF. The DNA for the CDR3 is TGTGCCAGTACCGGACAGGGAATTAACTATGGCTACACCTTC. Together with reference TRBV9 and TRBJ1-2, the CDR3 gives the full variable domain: DSGVTQTPKHLITATGQRVTLRCSPRSGDLSVYWYQQSLDQGLQFLIQYYNGEERAKGNILERFSAQQFPDLHSELNLSSLELGDSALYFCASTGQGINYGYTFGSGTRLTVV.